This TCR beta chain was identified during a study of cytomegalovirus exposure and HLA in healthy donors. CDR3 length: 16 residues. CDR1 is GTSNPN and CDR2 is SVGIG in the germline V gene (reference sequence). V lost 2 bases and J lost 0; bases outside the gene matches: 8. In the case of this clone: The target antigen is unknown.

Study findings and constraints: It was reportedly the case that the classifier diagnosed cytomegalovirus status with high specificity and sensitivity. As confirmed in vitro, a few CMV-associated chains were specific for CMV antigens.

Clones were read by immunoSEQ multiplex PCR, and TCRdb kept only the in-frame ones, dropping some. Here the sample spans around 180,000 clones, around four fifths being singletons. The chain uses TRBV30 and TRBJ2-7, with 9 bases fitting TRBD1. Sequencing was done on a sample of PBMCs. The source is a man aged 18 to 30 in good health and CMV-seropositive. CDR3: CAWSPGTGLISYEQYF. The CDR3 DNA sequence: TGTGCCTGGAGTCCCGGGACAGGGCTTATCTCCTACGAGCAGTACTTC.